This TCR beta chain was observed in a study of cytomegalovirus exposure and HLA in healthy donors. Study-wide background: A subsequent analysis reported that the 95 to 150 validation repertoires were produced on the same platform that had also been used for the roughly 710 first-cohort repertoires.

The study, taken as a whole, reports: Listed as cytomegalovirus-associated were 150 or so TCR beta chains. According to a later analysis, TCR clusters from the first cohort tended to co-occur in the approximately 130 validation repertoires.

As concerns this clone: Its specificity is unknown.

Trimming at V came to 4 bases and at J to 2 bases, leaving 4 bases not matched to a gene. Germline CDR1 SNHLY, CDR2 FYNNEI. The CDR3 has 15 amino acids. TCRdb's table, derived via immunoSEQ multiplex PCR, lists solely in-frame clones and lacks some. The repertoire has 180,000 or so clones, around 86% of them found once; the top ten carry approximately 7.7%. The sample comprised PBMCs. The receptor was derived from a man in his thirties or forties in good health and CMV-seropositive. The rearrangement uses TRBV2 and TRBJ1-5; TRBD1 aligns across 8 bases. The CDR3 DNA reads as TGTGCCAGCAGTGCGGACAGGGTGGGCAATCAGCCCCAGCATTTT. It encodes CASSADRVGNQPQHF.